The 27 T cell receptor beta chains below all came from one sample that was sequenced in a study of CD8+ T cells in alopecia areata. The treatment here: oral pan-JAK inhibitor, 5-10 mg twice daily. The authors extracted RNA and reverse transcribed it into cDNA as the sequencing template. Assay used: immunoSEQ multiplex PCR; TCRdb lists only in-frame clones, some missing. Counted here are around 190,000 clones, 64% occurring once; the ten biggest clones make up around 3.9%. The source material was CD4+ T cells sorted from blood, sampled at week 4, from a patient treated with tofacitinib. These receptors were taken from a human donor with alopecia areata.

The chain recombines TRBV4-1 with TRBJ2-5, with D possibly matching TRBD2 (7 bases). Trimming took off 4 bases at V and 5 bases at J, with 17 bases between the two ends. Germline lookup yields CDR1 MGHRA and CDR2 YSYEKL. The CDR3 has 15 amino acids. In DNA form, the CDR3 reads TGCGCCAGCAGCCGCCTGGAGGGGGGGGAGGAGACCCAGTACTTC. It codes for CASSRLEGGEETQYF.

This clone was seen only once. This rearrangement joins TRBV5-1 to TRBJ1-4; no definite D call. Germline assignment: CDR1 SGHRS and CDR2 YFSETQ. With 4 bases removed from V and 2 bases from J, the gap between germline ends came to 15 bases. CDR3 length: 16 amino acids. CDR3 bases: TGCGCCAGCAGCCTCCAGCCAGCAGGCACTAATGAAAAACTGTTTTTT. Its translation: CASSLQPAGTNEKLFF.

CDR3 bases: TGCGCCAGCAGACCAGGGTGGGATGGCTACACCTTC. Translation gives CASRPGWDGYTF. The chain couples TRBV5-1 to TRBJ1-2; D is possibly TRBD1 (5 bases). CDR1 is SGHRS and CDR2 is YFSETQ in the germline V gene. V gave up 5 bases and J gave up 6 bases, with 11 bases separating them. The CDR3 is 12 amino acids. Combining the CDR3 with reference TRBV5-1 and TRBJ1-2 gives the whole variable domain KAGVTQTPRYLIKTRGQQVTLSCSPISGHRSVSWYQQTPGQGLQFLFEYFSETQRNKGNFPGRFSGRQFSNSRSEMNVSTLELGDSALYLCASRPGWDGYTFGSGTRLTVV.

The chain links TRBV27 to TRBJ1-4; 8 bases line up with TRBD1. Trimming removed 3 bases from V and 8 bases from J; junction bases left unmatched: 5. CDR1 is MNHEY and CDR2 is SMNVEV in the germline V gene (reference sequence). The CDR3 covers 14 residues. The CDR3 is CASSFQGAGEKLFF. The CDR3 bases are TGTGCCAGCAGTTTTCAGGGGGCAGGGGAAAAACTGTTTTTT.

This sequence joins TRBV10-3 and TRBJ1-5; D ambiguous. Germline CDR1 ENHRY, CDR2 SYGVKD. The CDR3 has 12 amino acids. V gave up 6 bases and J gave up 4 bases, with 7 bases separating them. For the CDR3, the DNA is TGTGCCATCAGCCAAGTGAATCAGCCCCAGCATTTT. Amino acids: CAISQVNQPQHF.

The rearrangement joins TRBV7-3 to TRBJ2-5; D unclear. This CDR3 spans 13 amino acids. Germline CDR1 reads SGHTA; CDR2 reads FQGTGA. Deletions cut 4 bases from V and 1 base from J, with 7 bases between. The CDR3 DNA reads as TGTGCCAGCAGCTCCCAGGCCCAAGAGACCCAGTACTTC. Translated, it gives CASSSQAQETQYF.

About this clone: In the same sample, other DNA sequences code for this CDR3. The V gene is TRBV30, the J gene TRBJ2-7; D tentatively fits TRBD1 or TRBD2 (6 bases each). The germline gives CDR1 GTSNPN, CDR2 SVGIG (reference sequence). CDR3 length equals 14 residues. Trimming cost V 0 bases and J 4 bases, with 13 bases left between them. The chain's CDR3 is CAWSVGGRGYEQYF. CDR3 DNA sequence: TGTGCCTGGAGTGTTGGGGGGCGCGGGTACGAGCAGTACTTC.

This clone was observed once. The V and J genes are TRBV2 and TRBJ1-2; tentative D call: TRBD1 (6 bases). The length of the CDR3 is 13 residues. Trimming stripped 0 bases from V and 5 bases from J, with 7 bases between. Germline V CDR1 and CDR2: SNHLY, FYNNEI. CDR3 DNA sequence: TGTGCCAGCAGTGAAGCTCAGGGGTATGGCTACACCTTC. Translation: CASSEAQGYGYTF.

J is TRBJ1-1 and V is TRBV7-2, with D possibly being TRBD1 (5 bases). The CDR3 is 14 amino acids. The V end lost 2 bases, the J end lost 0 bases, and 7 bases lay between the germline ends. Per germline, CDR1 SGHTA and CDR2 FQGNSA. CDR3 sequence reads: CASSLRQLNTEAFF. The CDR3 DNA reads TGTGCCAGCAGCTTAAGACAGCTGAACACTGAAGCTTTCTTT.

The CDR3 here is CAWRETGGSGYTF. The CDR3 DNA sequence: TGTGCCTGGAGGGAGACAGGGGGTAGTGGCTACACCTTC. V usage is TRBV30 and J usage is TRBJ1-2, with 9 bases matching TRBD1. From germline, CDR1 is GTSNPN and CDR2 SVGIG (reference sequence). This CDR3 is built from 13 residues. Germline trimming cut 3 bases from V and 7 bases from J; bases unmatched to any gene: 6. The full variable domain, rest sourced from reference TRBV30 and TRBJ1-2, is SQTIHQWPATLVQPVGSPLSLECTVEGTSNPNLYWYRQAAGRGLQLLFYSVGIGQISSEVPQNLSASRPQDRQFILSSKKLLLSDSGFYLCAWRETGGSGYTFGSGTRLTVV.

This clone was seen a handful of times. The rearrangement links TRBV29-1 to TRBJ2-6; D is uncertain. Trimming removed 6 bases from V and 0 bases from J, with 6 bases in between. CDR1 is SQVTM, CDR2 ANQGSEA, per germline. The CDR3 covers 13 residues. CDR3 nucleotide sequence: TGCAGCGTGTTTACCTCTGGGGCCAACGTCCTGACTTTC. This sequence encodes CSVFTSGANVLTF.

This clone was recorded once. The rearrangement joins TRBV29-1 to TRBJ1-1, with TRBD1 matching over 7 bases. This CDR3 contains 13 residues. The germline V gene has CDR1 SQVTM and CDR2 ANQGSEA. Trimming cost V 7 bases and J 0 bases; bases outside gene matches: 5. This CDR3 is CSALQGMNTEAFF. The CDR3 DNA reads as TGCAGCGCACTACAGGGGATGAACACTGAAGCTTTCTTT. Full variable domain (outside the CDR3, taken from reference TRBV29-1 and TRBJ1-1): SAVISQKPSRDICQRGTSLTIQCQVDSQVTMMFWYRQQPGQSLTLIATANQGSEATYESGFVIDKFPISRPNLTFSTLTVSNMSPEDSSIYLCSALQGMNTEAFFGQGTRLTVV.

With regard to this clone: Other DNA variants within this sample encode the same CDR3. The V and J genes are TRBV15 and TRBJ2-5; D is ambiguous. The CDR3 loop spans 13 amino acids. Germline V gene data show CDR1 as LNHNV and CDR2 as YYDKDF (reference sequence). Trimming left V 0 bases short and J 5 bases short, with 7 bases between. For the CDR3, the DNA is TGTGCCACCAGCAGAGAGGAAGGGGAGACCCAGTACTTC. As protein: CATSREEGETQYF. The full variable domain, rest sourced from reference TRBV15 and TRBJ2-5, is DAMVIQNPRYQVTQFGKPVTLSCSQTLNHNVMYWYQQKSSQAPKLLFHYYDKDFNNEADTPDNFQSRRPNTSFCFLDIRSPGLGDTAMYLCATSREEGETQYFGPGTRLLVL.

V and J are TRBV9 and TRBJ2-2; no reliable D call. The CDR3 has 15 amino acids. V was shortened by 0 bases and J by 2 bases, with 8 bases between the two germline ends. CDR1 and CDR2 from the germline V gene are SGDLS and YYNGEE. The CDR3 region is CASSVEGRNTGELFF. In nucleotides, the CDR3 is TGTGCCAGCAGCGTAGAGGGCAGAAACACCGGGGAGCTGTTTTTT.

Turning to this clone: The junction departs from germline at one end; a sequencing error may be responsible. The chain combines TRBV7-6 with TRBJ2-7; D gene unclear. Germline loops: CDR1 SGHVS, CDR2 FNYEAQ. The CDR3 contains 13 residues. CDR3 nucleotide sequence: TGTGCCAGCAGCTCTAATCAGCAAGGAGCCCTACTCTTC. Amino acids: CASSSNQQGALLF.

This clone was detected a few times. The genes are TRBV30 and TRBJ1-2, with D tentatively TRBD1 (5 bases). V lost 2 bases and J 2 bases, leaving 9 bases between the germline ends. Looked up from germline, CDR1 is GTSNPN and CDR2 is SVGIG (reference sequence). The CDR3 length is 13 residues. The CDR3 bases are TGTGCCTGGAGTTCACAGGAAAACTATGGCTACACCTTC. It codes for CAWSSQENYGYTF.

The chain has TRBV7-2 and TRBJ2-1; 8 nucleotides line up with TRBD1. The CDR3 sequence is 14 residues long. CDR1 SGHTA and CDR2 FQGNSA come from the germline V gene. V shed 5 bases, J shed 6 bases, and the junction held 6 bases outside the gene matches. The CDR3 loop reads CASSPRTGINEQFF. CDR3 coding DNA: TGTGCCAGCAGCCCGCGGACAGGGATCAATGAGCAGTTCTTC.

This clone came up once. The rearrangement joins TRBV7-9 to TRBJ1-5, with D unresolved. V gave up 2 bases and J gave up 7 bases, with 6 bases separating them. In germline, CDR1 is SEHNR, CDR2 FQNEAQ (reference sequence). The CDR3 has 12 residues. CDR3 DNA: TGTGCCAGCAGCTTACCTGAACAGCCCCAGCATTTT. This translates into CASSLPEQPQHF.

V usage is TRBV30 and J usage is TRBJ1-4; a possible D gene is TRBD1 (6 bases). Germline V gene data show CDR1 as GTSNPN and CDR2 as SVGIG (reference sequence). This CDR3 region has 16 residues. V lost 3 bases and J lost 7, with 21 bases in between. CDR3 residues: CAWRHGRGGFSEKLFF. The CDR3 coding sequence is TGTGCCTGGAGACACGGGCGAGGGGGATTCTCTGAAAAACTGTTTTTT.

This clone occurred a few times. The chain combines TRBV4-2 with TRBJ1-6; D unclear. This CDR3 comprises 17 residues. Trimming cost V 2 bases and J 0 bases, with 11 bases left between them. Looked up from germline, CDR1 is LGHNA and CDR2 is YNFKEQ. The DNA for the CDR3 is TGTGCCAGCAGCCAAAGCGCCACGAGCTCCTATAATTCACCCCTCCACTTT. Its translation: CASSQSATSSYNSPLHF.

This clone was recorded a few times. The CDR3 protein is CASSYEGLTEAFF. The CDR3 nucleotides are TGCGCCAGCAGCTACGAAGGCCTCACTGAAGCTTTCTTT. This chain joins TRBV5-1 and TRBJ1-1, with no clear D. The germline CDR1 and CDR2 sequences are SGHRS and YFSETQ. Trimming removed 3 bases at V and 4 bases at J, with 10 bases between. The CDR3 has 13 residues.

This chain connects TRBV19 to TRBJ1-2, with 9 bases lining up with TRBD1. V lost 4 bases and J lost 1; bases outside the gene matches: 1. The length of the CDR3 is 14 residues. CDR1 and CDR2 (germline): LNHDA, SQIVND (reference sequence). CDR3 loop: CASSTTGGNYGYTF. CDR3 coding DNA: TGTGCCAGTAGTACGACAGGGGGTAACTATGGCTACACCTTC.

V usage is TRBV4-3 and J usage is TRBJ2-1; unclear D gene. V dropped 1 base and J dropped 6 bases, with 10 bases sitting between them. From germline, CDR1 is LGHNA and CDR2 YSLEER. The CDR3 sequence is 14 residues long. CDR3 DNA: TGCGCCAGCAGCCAAGGGACCAACCTCAATGAGCAGTTCTTC. Its protein product is CASSQGTNLNEQFF.

The chain recombines TRBV5-6 with TRBJ2-1; D perhaps matches TRBD1 (6 bases). CDR1 SGHDT and CDR2 YYEEEE come from the germline V gene. The length of the CDR3 is 14 residues. V was clipped by 3 bases and J by 5 bases, with 12 bases between them. The CDR3, as DNA: TGTGCCAGCAGCTATGGGACACCTAACAATGAGCAGTTCTTC. It specifies CASSYGTPNNEQFF.

The CDR3 DNA reads TGTGCCTGGACAGCATCACCGGGACTAGAATACAATGAGCAGTTCTTC. Amino acid sequence: CAWTASPGLEYNEQFF. This rearrangement joins TRBV30 to TRBJ2-1; 8 bases agree with TRBD2. The V gene end was trimmed by 4 bases and the J gene end by 4 bases; junction bases not matched to a gene: 12. CDR1 is GTSNPN, CDR2 SVGIG, per germline (reference sequence). This CDR3 contains 16 residues.

J is TRBJ1-3 and V is TRBV6-5, with D possibly TRBD1 on 6 matching bases. In germline, CDR1 is MNHEY, CDR2 SVGAGI. Deletions cut 8 bases from V and 2 bases from J, with 7 bases between. CDR3 size: 12 residues. DNA for the CDR3: TGTGCCAGCCAGGGGCCTGGAAACACCATATATTTT. Its translation is CASQGPGNTIYF.

This clone has just a few counts. The V call is TRBV29-1, the J call TRBJ2-3, with D hard to call. Germline CDR1 is SQVTM and CDR2 is ANQGSEA. Trimming pared 6 bases from V and 4 bases from J, leaving 14 bases between. This CDR3 is built from 13 residues. CDR3 loop: CSVKGGKADTQYF. In nucleotides, the CDR3 is TGCAGCGTGAAGGGTGGGAAGGCAGATACGCAGTATTTT.